The present TCR beta chain was sequenced within a study of blood T cell repertoires in COVID-19. Sequencing used immunoSEQ multiplex PCR; TCRdb keeps in-frame clones, though not all of them. The sample lists roughly 430,000 clones, approximately 85% seen once, with 2% to 2.5% in the top ten. V gave up 5 bases and J gave up 2 bases; unmatched junction bases: 9. Germline CDR1 reads MNHNY; CDR2 reads SVGAGI (reference sequence). The CDR3 is 16 residues long. The material sequenced was PBMCs or T cells enriched from blood (not recorded which). This sequence originates from a woman aged 40 to 50 with acute COVID-19. V and J are TRBV6-6 and TRBJ2-7, with 10 nucleotides matching TRBD1. CDR3 sequence (DNA): TGTGCCAGCAGTAACCCCCGACAGGGGGCCCCCTACGAGCAGTACTTC. Residues: CASSNPRQGAPYEQYF.